This T cell receptor (beta chain) is drawn from a study of OX40 agonist ivuxolimab in advanced cancers. Germline CDR1 MNHNS, CDR2 SASEGT. The junction had 5 bases not matched to a gene; V was cut back by 7 bases and J by 0 bases. The CDR3 has 15 residues. Overall study findings and caveats: Among expanded peripheral T cells, antigen specificity went undetermined.

Repertoires were generated with immunoSEQ multiplex PCR, while TCRdb's copy carries only in-frame clones and drops some. The data show over 5,500 clones, roughly 76% seen once. A note on this clone: Its antigen is currently unknown.

This sample comprised CD4+ or CD8+ T cells sorted from blood, obtained in a trial of the OX40 agonist ivuxolimab. This chain joins TRBV6-1 and TRBJ1-3; TRBD1 matches 8 bases. This clonotype was obtained from an adult with an advanced solid tumor such as melanoma, head and neck, liver or kidney cancer. CDR3 protein: CASKATGGSGNTIYF. CDR3 coding DNA: TGTGCCAGCAAGGCTACAGGGGGCTCTGGAAACACCATATATTTT.